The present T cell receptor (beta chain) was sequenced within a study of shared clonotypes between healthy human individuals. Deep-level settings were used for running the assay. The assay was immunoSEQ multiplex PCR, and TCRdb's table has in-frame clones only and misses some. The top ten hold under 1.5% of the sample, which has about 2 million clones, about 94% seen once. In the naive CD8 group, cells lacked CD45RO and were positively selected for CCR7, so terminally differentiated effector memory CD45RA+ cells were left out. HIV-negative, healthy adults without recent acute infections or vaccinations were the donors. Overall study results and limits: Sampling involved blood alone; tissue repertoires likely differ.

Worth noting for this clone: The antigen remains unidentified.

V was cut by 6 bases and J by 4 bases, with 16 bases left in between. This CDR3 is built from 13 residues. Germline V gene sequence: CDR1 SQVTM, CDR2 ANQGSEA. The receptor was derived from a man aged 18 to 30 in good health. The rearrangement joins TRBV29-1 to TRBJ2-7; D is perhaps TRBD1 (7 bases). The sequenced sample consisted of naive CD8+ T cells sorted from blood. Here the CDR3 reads CSVNRQGGYEQYF. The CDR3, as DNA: TGCAGCGTCAATCGACAGGGAGGATACGAGCAGTACTTC.